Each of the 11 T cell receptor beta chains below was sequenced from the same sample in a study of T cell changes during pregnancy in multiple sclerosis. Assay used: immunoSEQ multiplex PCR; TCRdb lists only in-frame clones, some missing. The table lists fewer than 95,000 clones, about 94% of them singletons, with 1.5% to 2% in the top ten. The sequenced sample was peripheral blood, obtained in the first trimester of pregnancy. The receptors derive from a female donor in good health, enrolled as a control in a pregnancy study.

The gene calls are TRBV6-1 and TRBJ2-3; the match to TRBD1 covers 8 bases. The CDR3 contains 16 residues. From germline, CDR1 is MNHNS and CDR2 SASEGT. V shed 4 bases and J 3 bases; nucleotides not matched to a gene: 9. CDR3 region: CASSGQGRVKTDTQYF. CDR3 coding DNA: TGTGCCAGCAGTGGACAGGGGCGGGTGAAGACAGATACGCAGTATTTT.

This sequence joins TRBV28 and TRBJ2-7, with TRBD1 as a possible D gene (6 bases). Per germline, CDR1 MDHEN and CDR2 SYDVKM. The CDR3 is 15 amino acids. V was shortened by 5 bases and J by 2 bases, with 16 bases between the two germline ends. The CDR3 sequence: CASSPRTALTYEQYF. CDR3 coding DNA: TGTGCCAGCAGTCCTCGGACAGCGTTAACCTACGAGCAGTACTTC.

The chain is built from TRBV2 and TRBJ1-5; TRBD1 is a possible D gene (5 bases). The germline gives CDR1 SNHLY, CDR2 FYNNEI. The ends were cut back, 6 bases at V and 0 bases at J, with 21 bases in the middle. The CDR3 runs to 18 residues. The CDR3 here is CASSKERWQGSSNQPQHF. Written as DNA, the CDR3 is TGTGCCAGCAGCAAGGAAAGATGGCAGGGATCTAGCAATCAGCCCCAGCATTTT. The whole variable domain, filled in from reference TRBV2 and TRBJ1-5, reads EPEVTQTPSHQVTQMGQEVILRCVPISNHLYFYWYRQILGQKVEFLVSFYNNEISEKSEIFDDQFSVERPDGSNFTLKIRSTKLEDSAMYFCASSKERWQGSSNQPQHFGDGTRLSIL.

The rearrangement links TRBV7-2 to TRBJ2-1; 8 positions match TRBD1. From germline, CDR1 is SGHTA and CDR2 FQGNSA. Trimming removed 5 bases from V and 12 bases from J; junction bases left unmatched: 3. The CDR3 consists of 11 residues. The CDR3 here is CASSAGTGQFF. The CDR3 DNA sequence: TGTGCCAGCAGCGCCGGGACAGGGCAGTTCTTC.

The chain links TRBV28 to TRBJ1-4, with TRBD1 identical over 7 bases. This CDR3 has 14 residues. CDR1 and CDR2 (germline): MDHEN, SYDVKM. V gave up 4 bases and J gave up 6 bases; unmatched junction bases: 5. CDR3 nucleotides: TGTGCCAGCAGTTCTGGACAGGCATATGAAAAACTGTTTTTT. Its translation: CASSSGQAYEKLFF.

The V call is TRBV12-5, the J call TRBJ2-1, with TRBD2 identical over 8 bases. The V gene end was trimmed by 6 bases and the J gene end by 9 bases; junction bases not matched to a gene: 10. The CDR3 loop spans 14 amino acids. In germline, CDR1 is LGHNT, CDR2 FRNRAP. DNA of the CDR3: TGTGCTAGTGGGGGTATAGCGGGAATAAGTGAGCAGTTCTTC. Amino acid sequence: CASGGIAGISEQFF. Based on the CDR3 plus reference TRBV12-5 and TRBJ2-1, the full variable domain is DARVTQTPRHKVTEMGQEVTMRCQPILGHNTVFWYRQTMMQGLELLAYFRNRAPLDDSGMPKDRFSAEMPDATLATLKIQPSEPRDSAVYFCASGGIAGISEQFFGPGTRLTVL.

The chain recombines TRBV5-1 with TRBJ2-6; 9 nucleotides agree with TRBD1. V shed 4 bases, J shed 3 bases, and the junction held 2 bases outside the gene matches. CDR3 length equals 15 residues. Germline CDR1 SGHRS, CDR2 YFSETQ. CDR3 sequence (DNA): TGCGCCAGCAGCCAGACAGGGGGTGGGGCCAACGTCCTGACTTTC. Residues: CASSQTGGGANVLTF.

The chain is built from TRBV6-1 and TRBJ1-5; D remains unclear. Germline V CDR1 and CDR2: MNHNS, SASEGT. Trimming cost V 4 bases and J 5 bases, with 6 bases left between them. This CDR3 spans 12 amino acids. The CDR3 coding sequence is TGTGCCAGCAGTGGATCAGATCAGCCCCAGCATTTT. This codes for CASSGSDQPQHF.

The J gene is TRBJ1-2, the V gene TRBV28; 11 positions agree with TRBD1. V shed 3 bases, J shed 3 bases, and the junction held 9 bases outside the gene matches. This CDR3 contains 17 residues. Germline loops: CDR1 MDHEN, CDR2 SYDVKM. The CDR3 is CASSFLDRGRPDYGYTF. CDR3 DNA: TGTGCCAGCAGTTTTTTGGACAGGGGGCGACCCGACTATGGCTACACCTTC.

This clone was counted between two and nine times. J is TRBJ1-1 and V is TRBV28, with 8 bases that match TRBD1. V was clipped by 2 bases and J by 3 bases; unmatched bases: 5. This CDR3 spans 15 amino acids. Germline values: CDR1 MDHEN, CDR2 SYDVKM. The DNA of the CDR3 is TGTGCCAGCAGTTTAACAGGGGGTAGTCACACTGAAGCTTTCTTT. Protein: CASSLTGGSHTEAFF.

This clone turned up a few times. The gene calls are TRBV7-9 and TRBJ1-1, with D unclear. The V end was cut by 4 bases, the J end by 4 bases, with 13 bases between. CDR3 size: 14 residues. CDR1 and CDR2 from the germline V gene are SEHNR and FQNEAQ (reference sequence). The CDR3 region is CASSSTAAGTEAFF. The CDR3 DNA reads TGTGCCAGCAGCTCAACAGCCGCCGGCACTGAAGCTTTCTTT.